The rows below give T cell receptor beta chains drawn from one sample of a study of CD8 T cells in Susac syndrome. TCRdb re-called the immunoSEQ multiplex PCR reads with MiXCR, one entry per CDR3 protein. The repertoire holds more than 80,000 distinct CDR3 sequences, approximately 94% seen once, with 0.4% to 0.5% in the top ten. Sequenced: CD8+ T cells from PBMCs. The receptor source for this set is a human donor with Susac syndrome. Each CDR3 is given with its conserved first and last residue. A D gene is named only where the DNA matches it firmly. Clone size appears in some rows only: once, few, many, or a class for an expanded clone.

V: TRBV9; size: .; D: TRBD1; J: TRBJ1-2; CDR3: CASERDRGSYGYTF; DNA: TGTGCCAGCGAAAGGGACAGGGGGAGTTATGGCTACACCTTC
V: TRBV27; size: .; D: .; J: TRBJ2-5; CDR3: CASSSPDQETQYF; DNA: TGTGCCAGCAGTTCACCCGACCAAGAGACCCAGTACTTC
V: TRBV3-1; size: .; D: .; J: TRBJ2-3; CDR3: CASSRPSTDTQYF; DNA: TGTGCCAGCAGCCGCCCAAGCACAGATACGCAGTATTTT
V: TRBV27; size: .; D: .; J: TRBJ1-5; CDR3: CASSLRAVGENQPQHF; DNA: TGTGCCAGCAGTTTAAGAGCGGTGGGGGAAAATCAGCCCCAGCATTTT
V: TRBV7-9; size: .; D: TRBD2; J: TRBJ2-5; CDR3: CASSPLTGGQMGETQYF; DNA: TGTGCCAGCAGCCCGTTAACGGGAGGGCAGATGGGAGAGACCCAGTACTTC
V: TRBV6-1; size: once; D: .; J: TRBJ2-6; CDR3: CASSQRGRLGANVLTF; DNA: TGTGCCAGCAGTCAAAGGGGCCGCCTTGGGGCCAACGTCCTGACTTTC
V: TRBV6-1; size: .; D: .; J: TRBJ1-3; CDR3: CASSVQQRESGNTIYF; DNA: TGTGCCAGCAGTGTGCAACAGCGGGAATCTGGAAACACCATATATTTT
V: TRBV12-3/TRBV12-4; size: .; D: .; J: TRBJ2-1; CDR3: CASSPPAVYNEQFF; DNA: TGTGCCAGCAGCCCCCCAGCAGTCTACAATGAGCAGTTCTTC
V: TRBV2; size: .; D: .; J: TRBJ2-3; CDR3: CASSKEPPVPDTQYF; DNA: TGTGCCAGCAGCAAAGAGCCTCCCGTCCCAGATACGCAGTATTTT
V: TRBV10-3; size: .; D: .; J: TRBJ2-7; CDR3: CAISESNRVYEQYF; DNA: TGTGCCATCAGTGAGTCTAACAGGGTTTACGAGCAGTACTTC
V: TRBV7-9; size: .; D: .; J: TRBJ2-7; CDR3: CASSKLRDYEQYF; DNA: TGTGCCAGCAGTAAACTGAGGGATTACGAGCAGTACTTC
V: TRBV7-9; size: .; D: .; J: TRBJ2-6; CDR3: CASSLIMAGANVLTF; DNA: TGTGCCAGCAGCTTAATTATGGCTGGGGCCAACGTCCTGACTTTC
V: TRBV6-5; size: .; D: .; J: TRBJ1-3; CDR3: CASSPANSGNTIYF; DNA: TGTGCCAGCAGCCCAGCCAACTCTGGAAACACCATATATTTT
V: TRBV20-1; size: .; D: .; J: TRBJ2-7; CDR3: CSAGDAVSYEQYF; DNA: TGCAGTGCTGGGGACGCGGTTTCCTACGAGCAGTACTTC
V: TRBV6-1; size: .; D: .; J: TRBJ1-6; CDR3: CASSDGGNSPLHF; DNA: TGTGCCAGCAGTGACGGGGGGAATTCACCCCTCCACTTT
V: TRBV11-3; size: .; D: .; J: TRBJ2-3; CDR3: CASSEPGQGEGNTQYF; DNA: TGTGCCAGCAGCGAACCGGGACAAGGGGAGGGAAATACGCAGTATTTT
V: TRBV11-3; size: .; D: .; J: TRBJ2-6; CDR3: CASSLGSSGANVLTF; DNA: TGTGCCAGCAGCTTAGGCAGCTCTGGGGCCAACGTCCTGACTTTC
V: TRBV7-6; size: .; D: TRBD1; J: TRBJ1-2; CDR3: CASSSLGQAYGYTF; DNA: TGTGCCAGCAGCTCACTGGGACAGGCATATGGCTACACCTTC
V: TRBV6-2/TRBV6-3; size: .; D: .; J: TRBJ1-2; CDR3: CATSFGTNYGYTF; DNA: TGTGCCACCTCGTTCGGGACTAACTATGGCTACACCTTC
V: TRBV6-1; size: .; D: .; J: TRBJ2-5; CDR3: CASSSDTETQYF; DNA: TGTGCCAGCAGTAGCGACACAGAGACCCAGTACTTC
V: TRBV2; size: once; D: .; J: TRBJ2-6; CDR3: CASSVTPTGANVLTF; DNA: TGTGCCAGCAGTGTAACGCCAACTGGGGCCAACGTCCTGACTTTC
V: TRBV20-1; size: .; D: .; J: TRBJ2-1; CDR3: CSARDFKSYNEQFF; DNA: TGCAGTGCTAGAGATTTTAAGTCATACAATGAGCAGTTCTTC